What follows are 4 T cell receptor beta chains derived from one specimen sequenced in a study of T cell responses to AZD1222 COVID-19 vaccine. Profiling relied on immunoSEQ multiplex PCR, and the TCRdb table lists in-frame clones only, not all of them. The table shows over 100,000 clones, with about nine tenths occurring only once. This sample comprised peripheral blood, obtained on day 0 of AZD1222 vaccination. The receptors shown here come from an adult in good health.

V gene TRBV7-9 combines with J gene TRBJ1-2; D call uncertain. The germline V gene encodes CDR1 SEHNR and CDR2 FQNEAQ (reference sequence). The CDR3 is 14 amino acids. V dropped 5 bases and J dropped 8 bases, with 18 bases sitting between them. Here the CDR3 DNA reads TGTGCCAGCAGCCAATATTCGGGAGCCCAGGGCTACACCTTC. Translation gives CASSQYSGAQGYTF.

The rearrangement uses TRBV19 and TRBJ2-3; D call uncertain. V was cut by 1 base and J by 5 bases, with 1 base left in between. The germline gives CDR1 LNHDA, CDR2 SQIVND (reference sequence). This CDR3 has 11 residues. This CDR3 reads CASSIGDTQYF. In DNA, the CDR3 is TGTGCCAGTAGTATAGGAGATACGCAGTATTTT.

Regarding this clone: The same CDR3 can be traced to other DNA sequences in this sample. This chain connects TRBV29-1 to TRBJ1-1; the D is unclear. Germline V gene sequence: CDR1 SQVTM, CDR2 ANQGSEA. The CDR3 is 10 amino acids. Trimming took off 6 bases at V and 7 bases at J, with 9 bases between the two ends. Here the CDR3 DNA reads TGCAGCGTGGAGGGAATTGAAGCTTTCTTT. Translating gives CSVEGIEAFF. Using reference TRBV29-1 and TRBJ1-1 for the parts outside the CDR3, the full variable domain is SAVISQKPSRDICQRGTSLTIQCQVDSQVTMMFWYRQQPGQSLTLIATANQGSEATYESGFVIDKFPISRPNLTFSTLTVSNMSPEDSSIYLCSVEGIEAFFGQGTRLTVV.

The chain links TRBV7-3 to TRBJ2-7, with 7 positions matching TRBD1. The V gene end was trimmed by 4 bases and the J gene end by 6 bases; junction bases not matched to a gene: 6. The CDR3 extends over 13 amino acids. Germline CDR1 is SGHTA and CDR2 is FQGTGA. The CDR3 nucleotides read TGTGCCAGCAGCTACACAGGGGTTAGCGAGCAGTACTTC. This encodes CASSYTGVSEQYF.